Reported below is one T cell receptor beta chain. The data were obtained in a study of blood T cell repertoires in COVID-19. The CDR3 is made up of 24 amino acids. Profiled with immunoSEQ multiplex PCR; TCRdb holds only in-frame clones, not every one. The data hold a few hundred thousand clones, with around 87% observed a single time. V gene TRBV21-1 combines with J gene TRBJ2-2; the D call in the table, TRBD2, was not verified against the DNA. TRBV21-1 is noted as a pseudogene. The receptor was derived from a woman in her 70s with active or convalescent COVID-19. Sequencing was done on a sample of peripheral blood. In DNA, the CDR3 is TGTGCCAGCAGCAAAAAGAACGAAAACGTGAACCGAAAAGGGACTAGCGGGTTTCCCGGGGAGCTGTTTTTT. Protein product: CASSKKNENVNRKGTSGFPGELFF.